This T cell receptor (beta chain) was sequenced in a study of CD8+ T cells in alopecia areata (dated by TCRdb to 2017 to 2018). Regarding the study in general: The treated patients, all with moderate-to-severe alopecia areata, were enrolled in an open-label pilot trial of oral tofacitinib given at 5 to 10 mg twice daily. Tofacitinib was given for 6 to 18 months, followed by 6 months of follow-up off drug to assess delayed response and recurrence. The SALT score, which quantifies the percentage of affected scalp surface area, was used to measure disease severity in treated patients. To study T cell clonal expansion in alopecia areata, the researchers applied high-throughput TCRbeta sequencing to both the C3H/HeJ mouse model and human patients. Human TCRbeta sequencing covered scalp tissue and sorted CD4+ and CD8+ peripheral blood T cells from patchy and totalis/universalis alopecia areata patients and healthy controls. Biopsies were taken from tofacitinib-treated patients at baseline and again at 4 and 24 weeks into treatment, and several of those patients also had a later scalp biopsy. Scalp clonality was compared across normal scalp (n=4), patchy alopecia areata scalp (n=8), and alopecia totalis/universalis scalp (n=8). The RNA source kit depended on sample type: the PAXgene miRNA kit for fixed scalp, the miRNeasy kit for PBMCs, and the RNeasy kit for mouse skin. immunoSEQ multiplex PCR using 35 Vbeta forward primers and 13 Jbeta reverse primers was used to amplify TCRbeta CDR3 regions.

Points the paper makes about the study in general: With tofacitinib, both scalp clonality and the number of expanded CD8+ clones among the top 100 scalp clones went down significantly. Higher clonality and more expanded CD8+ clones were observed in lesional scalp than in normal scalp, particularly in alopecia totalis/universalis, a finding suggestive of antigenic drive. Compared with mice, TCR sequences shared between patients were less clear, possibly partly because of HLA diversity across the patient population. During tofacitinib treatment, many expanded lesional clones stuck around in both scalp and blood, and this persistence may partly explain why relapse happens after treatment is stopped. Because the treated cohort was small and included a single nonresponder, larger studies are needed to assess links between baseline CD8+ expansion and response. Unlike mouse skin, where gammadelta T cells dominate, normal human skin contains resident alphabeta T cells that get sequenced too, which complicates analysis of the scalp TCR repertoire.

About this clone itself: No cognate antigen has been identified for it. No base quality information exists; no much larger clone differs at one position.

The time point label, read with the paper, signifies: 20 to 30 weeks on oral tofacitinib. What this sample's treatment or condition label stands for: oral pan-JAK inhibitor, 5-10 mg twice daily. Lesional scalp punch biopsies and peripheral blood were collected from alopecia areata patients. PBMCs were isolated by density centrifugation and stained for CD3, CD4 and CD8, and CD4+ and CD8+ T cells were sorted on a FACSAria. The library was built by means of the immunoSEQ multiplex PCR assay. For TCR sequencing, RNA was extracted from every sample and reverse transcribed into cDNA to serve as template. First-strand cDNA was synthesized using SuperScript III with a 2:1 mix of oligo-dT and random hexamers. A synthetic immune receptor repertoire was used to measure amplification bias, and any remaining bias was corrected computationally. The authors' analysis ran thus. Raw reads were preprocessed for error removal, and CDR3 was defined according to IMGT conventions as running from the conserved cysteine to phenylalanine. To get clonality, Shannon entropy was normalized by log2 of the number of productive unique TCRs and the result was subtracted from 1. Scalp TCRbeta sequences were cross-referenced with sorted blood CD4 and CD8 repertoires so that the CD4 or CD8 identity of scalp clones could be inferred. TCRdb carries this immuneACCESS record with in-frame sequences only. Its versions omit some clonotypes, under half of them owing to an unresolved V gene in the studies checked, with the rest unexplained. The V and J calls and clone size are taken from that table; D and trimming were inferred from the DNA. In this sample the table shows about 76,000 clones, around 61% of which occur a single time. The ten largest make up 23% of the sample.

The source material was CD8+ T cells sorted from blood, sampled at week 24, from a patient treated with tofacitinib. This clonotype was sampled from a human donor with alopecia areata.

At the DNA level, the sequence is TGTGCCAGTACCCGGGTCGTTCACAATGAGCAGTTCTTC. This encodes CASTRVVHNEQFF. The chain joins TRBV2 to TRBJ2-1; confidence is insufficient to name the D gene. For CDR1 and CDR2, the germline V gene lists SNHLY and FYNNEI. Including cysteine and phenylalanine, the CDR3 has 13 amino acids. CDR3 DNA is the only sequence kept; it has 39 bases, read in frame from the first base. The junction shows trimming of 9 bases on V and 5 bases on J, plus 14 bases between the germline ends.